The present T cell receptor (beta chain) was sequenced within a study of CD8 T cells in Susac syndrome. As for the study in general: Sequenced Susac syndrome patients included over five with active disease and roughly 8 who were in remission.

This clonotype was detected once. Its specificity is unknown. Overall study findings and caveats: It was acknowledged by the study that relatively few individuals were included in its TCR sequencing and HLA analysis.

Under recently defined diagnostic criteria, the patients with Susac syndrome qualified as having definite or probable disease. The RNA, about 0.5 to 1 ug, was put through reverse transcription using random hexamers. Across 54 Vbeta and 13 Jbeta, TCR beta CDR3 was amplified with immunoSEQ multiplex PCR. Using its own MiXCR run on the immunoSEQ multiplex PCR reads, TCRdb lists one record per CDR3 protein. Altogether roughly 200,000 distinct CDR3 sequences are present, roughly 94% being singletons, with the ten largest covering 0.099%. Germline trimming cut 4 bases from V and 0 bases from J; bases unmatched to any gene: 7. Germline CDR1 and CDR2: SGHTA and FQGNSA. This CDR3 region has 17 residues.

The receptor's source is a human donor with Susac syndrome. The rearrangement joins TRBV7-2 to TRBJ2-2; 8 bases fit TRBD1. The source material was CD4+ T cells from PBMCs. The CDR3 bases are TGTGCCAGCAGCTCCTCAAAACAGGGGGCGAACACCGGGGAGCTGTTTTTT. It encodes CASSSSKQGANTGELFF.